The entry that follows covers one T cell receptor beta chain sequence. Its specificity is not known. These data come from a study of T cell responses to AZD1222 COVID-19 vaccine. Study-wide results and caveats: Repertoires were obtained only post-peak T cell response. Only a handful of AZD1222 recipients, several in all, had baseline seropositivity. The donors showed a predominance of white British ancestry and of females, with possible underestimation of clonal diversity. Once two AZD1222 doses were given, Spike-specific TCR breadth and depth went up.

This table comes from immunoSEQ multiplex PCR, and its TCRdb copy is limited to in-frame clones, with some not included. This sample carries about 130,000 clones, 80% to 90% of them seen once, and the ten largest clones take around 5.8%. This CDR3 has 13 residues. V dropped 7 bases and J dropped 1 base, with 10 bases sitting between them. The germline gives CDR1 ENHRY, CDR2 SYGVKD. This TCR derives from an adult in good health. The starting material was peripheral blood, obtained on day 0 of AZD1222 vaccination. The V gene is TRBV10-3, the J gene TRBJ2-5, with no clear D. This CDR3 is CAIKGTRQETQYF. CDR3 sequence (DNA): TGTGCCATCAAAGGAACCCGCCAAGAGACCCAGTACTTC.